The next 3 T cell receptor beta chains were all read from a single sample in a study of tumor and adjacent non-tumor tissue in lung cancer. Three rounds of nested PCR, following a modified ARM-PCR protocol, produced the TCRbeta library. TCRdb passed the multiplex PCR reads through MiXCR, listing each CDR3 protein once. The sample shows fewer than 150,000 distinct CDR3 sequences, around two thirds of them seen only once. This sample's RNA came from whole unsorted tissue. The specimen sequenced was lung tumor tissue. The source is a man in his 60s with small cell lung cancer.

V gene TRBV12-3 or TRBV12-4 combines with J gene TRBJ1-2; the D gene is possibly TRBD1 (5 bases). This CDR3 region has 14 residues. The CDR3 reads CVNVLGGDTSGYTF. The CDR3 bases are TGTGTCAACGTCCTTGGGGGGGATACGTCTGGCTACACCTTC.

To note about this clonotype: Sequence at one end of the junction differs from germline and may be a read error. This chain links TRBV4-1 with TRBJ2-6, with TRBD2 identical over 8 bases. Germline CDR1 and CDR2: MGHRA and YSYEKL. This CDR3 has 17 residues. The CDR3 spells CASSQDRGGSGANVLAF. The CDR3 region has the DNA TGCGCCAGCAGCCAAGATCGGGGGGGTTCGGGGGCCAACGTCCTGGCTTTC.

In the case of this clonotype: With a much larger clone just one base away, this may be a read error. V is TRBV6-1 and J is TRBJ2-5, with D tentatively TRBD1 or TRBD2 (7 bases each). CDR1 is MNHNS, CDR2 SASEGT, per germline. CDR3 size: 12 residues. The CDR3 DNA sequence: TGTGCCAGCAGACAGGGGAGGGAGACCCATTACTTC. It encodes CASRQGRETHYF.